This T cell receptor beta chain is from a study of shared clonotypes between healthy human individuals. Germline lookup yields CDR1 ENHRY and CDR2 SYGVKD. V gave up 6 bases and J gave up 3 bases, with 19 bases separating them. The CDR3 is 16 amino acids. Naive-designated CD8 cells lacked CD45RO, were positively enriched for CCR7, and omitted terminally differentiated effector memory CD45RA+ cells. The method was immunoSEQ multiplex PCR; TCRdb's version includes in-frame clones alone and lacks a portion of them. The sample carries approximately 720,000 clones, 92% recorded once. Specimen: naive CD8+ T cells sorted from blood. The rearrangement uses TRBV10-3 and TRBJ2-3, with a possible D match to TRBD2 (6 bases). This TCR derives from a young man in good health. CDR3 region: CAIRTNLARGTDTQYF. CDR3 bases: TGTGCCATCAGAACTAACCTAGCGCGGGGAACAGATACGCAGTATTTT.